These 25 T cell receptor beta chains were sequenced from one sample in a study of patients and donors after allogeneic stem cell transplantation. TCRdb ran MiXCR on the RT-PCR reads and lists one entry per CDR3 protein. The sample yields some 230,000 distinct CDR3 sequences, around an eighth seen once. Sequencing used blood, either unsorted or a sorted T cell fraction (not recorded which). The receptors were gathered from a human donor who was either an allogeneic HSCT recipient or a stem cell or donor lymphocyte infusion donor (not recorded which). It is not recorded whose cells these are; they may come from a transplant donor.

This clonotype was seen many times. This chain connects TRBV27 to TRBJ1-1; D may be TRBD1 (6 bases). V lost 6 bases, J lost 1 base, and 9 bases lay in between. This CDR3 is built from 13 residues. Germline CDR1 is MNHEY and CDR2 is SMNVEV (reference sequence). The CDR3, as DNA: TGTGCCAGCAGAGGGACACCGAACACTGAAGCTTTCTTT. Its protein is CASRGTPNTEAFF.

The chain uses TRBV27 and TRBJ2-5; 10 bases match TRBD1. This CDR3 spans 16 amino acids. Germline loops: CDR1 MNHEY, CDR2 SMNVEV (reference sequence). Unmatched junction bases numbered 11, after V lost 5 bases and J lost 5 bases. CDR3 in DNA: TGTGCCAGCAGTCCACTCGGGACAGGGGTCCTCGAGACCCAGTACTTC. Translation: CASSPLGTGVLETQYF.

The V gene is TRBV2, the J gene TRBJ2-7; 16 nucleotides match TRBD2. The V and J ends lost 8 bases and 4 bases, in that order; junction bases with no gene match: 11. This CDR3 contains 17 residues. Per germline, CDR1 SNHLY and CDR2 FYNNEI. CDR3 sequence reads: CASWGPGLAGGTYEQYF. The CDR3 DNA is TGTGCCAGCTGGGGTCCGGGACTAGCGGGAGGGACTTACGAGCAGTACTTC.

This clonotype turned up a few times. The CDR3 DNA follows: TGTGCCAGCAGCCGAGGGGGTGACCCTGAAGCTTTCTTT. This encodes CASSRGGDPEAFF. The V call is TRBV3-1, the J call TRBJ1-1; perhaps TRBD1 as D (6 bases). Germline values: CDR1 LGHDT, CDR2 YNNKEL (reference sequence). The CDR3 is made up of 13 amino acids. V gave up 4 bases and J gave up 6 bases, with 12 bases separating them.

This clonotype was seen at least ten times. The J gene is TRBJ2-7, the V gene TRBV18; TRBD1 agrees at 10 bases. CDR3 length: 14 residues. V lost 3 bases and J lost 7; bases outside the gene matches: 6. Germline-derived CDR1 and CDR2 are KGHSH and LQKENI. CDR3 amino acids: CASSPLGTGEEQYF. In DNA form, the CDR3 reads TGTGCCAGCTCACCCCTCGGGACAGGGGAAGAGCAGTACTTC. Drawing the rest from reference TRBV18 and TRBJ2-7, the complete variable domain is NAGVMQNPRHLVRRRGQEARLRCSPMKGHSHVYWYRQLPEEGLKFMVYLQKENIIDESGMPKERFSAEFPKEGPSILRIQQVVRGDSAAYFCASSPLGTGEEQYFGPGTRLTVT.

This clonotype has ten or more counts. The gene calls are TRBV10-3 and TRBJ2-1, with D perhaps given as TRBD1 or TRBD2 (5 bases each). This CDR3 has 16 residues. Trimming stripped 10 bases from V and 0 bases from J, with 19 bases between. In germline, CDR1 is ENHRY, CDR2 SYGVKD. This chain's CDR3 is CATTGFDSLSYNEQFF. The CDR3, as DNA: TGTGCCACCACGGGGTTCGACAGTCTCTCCTACAATGAGCAGTTCTTC.

This clonotype was observed at least ten times. The chain carries TRBV20-1 and TRBJ1-6; TRBD1 might be the D (5 bases). Germline V gene lookup returns CDR1 DFQATT and CDR2 SNEGSKA (reference sequence). V was trimmed by 3 bases and J by 4 bases, leaving 13 bases between them. CDR3 length: 15 amino acids. The CDR3 coding sequence is TGCAGTGCTAGGCCCGGGACGGTTTATAATTCACCCCTCCACTTT. Translated, it gives CSARPGTVYNSPLHF.

This clonotype was detected only a few times. The V call is TRBV20-1, the J call TRBJ1-5; TRBD1 is a possible D gene (6 bases). V was clipped by 5 bases and J by 0 bases, with 17 bases between them. Germline V lookup: CDR1 DFQATT, CDR2 SNEGSKA (reference sequence). The CDR3 sequence is 16 residues long. The CDR3 nucleotides are TGCAGTGCTGCCGATACAGGGATTTATAGCAATCAGCCCCAGCATTTT. Encoded protein: CSAADTGIYSNQPQHF.

This clonotype was counted at least ten times. This rearrangement joins TRBV19 to TRBJ2-1, with D perhaps matching TRBD1 or TRBD2 (5 bases each). Trimming left V 5 bases short and J 0 bases short, with 14 bases between. The CDR3 runs to 16 residues. Germline V gene lookup returns CDR1 LNHDA and CDR2 SQIVND (reference sequence). This chain's CDR3 is CASSPGTAGSYNEQFF. The CDR3 nucleotides are TGTGCCAGTAGTCCCGGGACGGCTGGCTCCTACAATGAGCAGTTCTTC.

The chain links TRBV5-1 to TRBJ2-7; 11 bases align to TRBD2. This CDR3 spans 16 amino acids. From germline, CDR1 is SGHRS and CDR2 YFSETQ. J lost 4 bases, V lost 6 bases, and 12 bases had no gene match. CDR3 nucleotide sequence: TGCGCCAGCAACCTGGACGGGGCTAGCGGGGGGTACGAGCAGTACTTC. This codes for CASNLDGASGGYEQYF.

This chain uses TRBV20-1 with TRBJ1-1; D gene uncertain. The CDR3 totals 12 residues. V was trimmed by 3 bases and J by 0 bases, leaving 5 bases between them. Germline CDR1 DFQATT, CDR2 SNEGSKA (reference sequence). CDR3 region: CSASTMNTEAFF. Written as DNA, the CDR3 is TGCAGTGCTAGTACCATGAACACTGAAGCTTTCTTT.

This clonotype was seen only a few times. The rearrangement uses TRBV9 and TRBJ1-5, with D hard to call. With 0 bases removed from V and 0 bases from J, the gap between germline ends came to 7 bases. The CDR3 extends over 15 amino acids. Germline CDR1 reads SGDLS; CDR2 reads YYNGEE. CDR3 bases: TGTGCCAGCAGCGTAGGGGCGGATAGCAATCAGCCCCAGCATTTT. Protein product: CASSVGADSNQPQHF.

This chain connects TRBV7-9 to TRBJ1-1, with no clear D. This CDR3 is 14 amino acids long. Germline values: CDR1 SEHNR, CDR2 FQNEAQ (reference sequence). V dropped 1 base and J dropped 1 base, with 7 bases sitting between them. The CDR3 DNA reads as TGTGCCAGCAGCTTAGTTGCAGAGAACACTGAAGCTTTCTTT. Translated, it gives CASSLVAENTEAFF.

The chain is built from TRBV6-5 and TRBJ2-7; 10 bases are a match to TRBD2. CDR3 size: 15 residues. V lost 4 bases and J lost 2; bases outside the gene matches: 5. Germline assignment: CDR1 MNHEY and CDR2 SVGAGI. CDR3 DNA sequence: TGTGCCAGCAGTTTTCGAAGCGGGAGGGCCTACGAGCAGTACTTC. Translating it yields CASSFRSGRAYEQYF.

This clonotype appeared a few times. The gene calls are TRBV7-2 and TRBJ2-3; 15 bases fit TRBD2. The germline CDR1 and CDR2 sequences are SGHTA and FQGNSA. The CDR3 is 16 amino acids. Trimming removed 4 bases from V and 2 bases from J; junction bases left unmatched: 1. Here the CDR3 DNA reads TGTGCCAGCAGCTGGACTAGCGGGAGGGACACAGATACGCAGTATTTT. As protein: CASSWTSGRDTDTQYF.

This clonotype was counted a few times. V is TRBV7-2 and J is TRBJ2-3; 7 nucleotides agree with TRBD2. Per germline, CDR1 SGHTA and CDR2 FQGNSA. The V gene end was trimmed by 5 bases and the J gene end by 0 bases; junction bases not matched to a gene: 5. The CDR3 totals 15 residues. CDR3 nucleotides: TGTGCCAGCAGCCCTAGCGGCGTTAGCACAGATACGCAGTATTTT. Protein: CASSPSGVSTDTQYF. Supplemented by reference TRBV7-2 and TRBJ2-3, the full variable domain reads GAGVSQSPSNKVTEKGKDVELRCDPISGHTALYWYRQSLGQGLEFLIYFQGNSAPDKSGLPSDRFSAERTGGSVSTLTIQRTQQEDSAVYLCASSPSGVSTDTQYFGPGTRLTVL.

This chain connects TRBV28 to TRBJ2-7; 10 bases are a match to TRBD1. The CDR3 consists of 15 residues. CDR1 is MDHEN and CDR2 is SYDVKM in the germline V gene. The V segment lost 5 bases and the J segment 2 bases; nucleotides outside the gene matches: 6. CDR3 coding DNA: TGTGCCAGCAGTGGGATCGGACAGGGGGCCTACGAGCAGTACTTC. This encodes CASSGIGQGAYEQYF.

There are many counts of this clonotype. The J gene is TRBJ1-1, the V gene TRBV6-5; possibly TRBD1 for D (6 bases). The CDR3 extends over 11 amino acids. V was clipped by 6 bases and J by 9 bases, with 11 bases between them. Germline CDR1 reads MNHEY; CDR2 reads SVGAGI. CDR3 DNA sequence: TGTGCCAGCAGGGACAGCCTGAAAGCTTTCTTT. The encoded protein is CASRDSLKAFF.

This chain links TRBV28 with TRBJ1-2; D remains ambiguous. CDR3 length: 11 residues. In germline, CDR1 is MDHEN, CDR2 SYDVKM. V gave up 5 bases and J gave up 8 bases, with 9 bases separating them. The CDR3 DNA sequence: TGTGCCAGCAGTAACCGCCTCGGCTACACCTTC. Its protein product is CASSNRLGYTF.

The chain has TRBV19 and TRBJ2-3; weak D call: TRBD2 (6 bases). The germline V gene encodes CDR1 LNHDA and CDR2 SQIVND (reference sequence). Trimming stripped 5 bases from V and 3 bases from J, with 18 bases between. This CDR3 is 16 amino acids long. Here the CDR3 reads CASSARLVGGTDTQYF. Written as DNA, the CDR3 is TGTGCCAGTAGTGCTCGACTAGTAGGCGGGACAGATACGCAGTATTTT.

This clonotype was picked up a small number of times. The chain couples TRBV5-6 to TRBJ2-1; tentatively, D is TRBD1 (6 bases). V lost 2 bases, J lost 7 bases, and 13 bases lay in between. Germline values: CDR1 SGHDT, CDR2 YYEEEE. The length of the CDR3 is 14 residues. In DNA, the CDR3 is TGTGCCAGCAGCTTTATACAGGGAGCTAATGAGCAGTTCTTC. It specifies CASSFIQGANEQFF.

This chain joins TRBV7-9 and TRBJ2-1, with D uncertain. Germline CDR1 is SEHNR and CDR2 is FQNEAQ (reference sequence). CDR3 length: 12 residues. The V and J ends lost 2 bases and 6 bases respectively, with 5 bases between them. CDR3 sequence: CASSLRPNEQFF. CDR3 sequence (DNA): TGTGCCAGCAGCTTACGACCCAATGAGCAGTTCTTC.

CDR3 nucleotides: TGTGCCAGCTCACCACCTAACGTAGGCTACACCTTC. This codes for CASSPPNVGYTF. V and J are TRBV18 and TRBJ1-2; D remains unclear. The CDR3 has 12 residues. V lost 0 bases and J lost 8, with 7 bases in between. The germline CDR1 and CDR2 sequences are KGHSH and LQKENI. The full variable domain, completed using reference TRBV18 and TRBJ1-2, is NAGVMQNPRHLVRRRGQEARLRCSPMKGHSHVYWYRQLPEEGLKFMVYLQKENIIDESGMPKERFSAEFPKEGPSILRIQQVVRGDSAAYFCASSPPNVGYTFGSGTRLTVV.

The chain joins TRBV7-3 to TRBJ2-3; TRBD2 might be the D (6 bases). The V end lost 8 bases, the J end lost 0 bases, and 12 bases lay between the germline ends. The CDR3 sequence is 14 residues long. Germline V lookup: CDR1 SGHTA, CDR2 FQGTGA. CDR3 amino acids: CASSETRSTDTQYF. DNA for the CDR3: TGTGCCAGCTCCGAGACTAGGAGCACAGATACGCAGTATTTT.

The J gene is TRBJ2-1, the V gene TRBV6-5, with 7 bases matching TRBD2. With V trimmed by 4 bases and J by 6 bases, 3 bases remained unmatched. CDR3 length equals 13 residues. Per the germline V gene, CDR1 is MNHEY and CDR2 is SVGAGI. The CDR3 region is CASSLGLRNEQFF. In DNA form, the CDR3 reads TGTGCCAGCAGTTTGGGACTACGCAATGAGCAGTTCTTC.